This T cell receptor beta chain comes out of a study of CD8 T cells in Susac syndrome. This CDR3 is built from 13 residues. Trimming stripped 6 bases from V and 4 bases from J, with 15 bases between. Per the germline V gene, CDR1 is DFQATT and CDR2 is SNEGSKA (reference sequence). With regard to this clonotype: The antigen is unknown.

Findings of the study overall: The study found that Susac CD8+ clonal expansion peaked in TEMRA cells and active patients.

RNA was extracted with the RNeasy kit, and a quantity of roughly 0.45 to 1 ug was reverse transcribed using random hexamers. A single record per CDR3 protein comes from TCRdb applying MiXCR to the immunoSEQ multiplex PCR reads. The data hold about 90,000 distinct CDR3 sequences, with around 96% observed a single time. This clonotype was obtained from a human donor with Susac syndrome. This chain links TRBV20-1 with TRBJ1-2; D call uncertain. The material sequenced was CD8+ T cells from PBMCs. The CDR3 DNA sequence: TGCAGTGCCAGAACTGGTATGGCCTATGGCTACACCTTC. Translated: CSARTGMAYGYTF.